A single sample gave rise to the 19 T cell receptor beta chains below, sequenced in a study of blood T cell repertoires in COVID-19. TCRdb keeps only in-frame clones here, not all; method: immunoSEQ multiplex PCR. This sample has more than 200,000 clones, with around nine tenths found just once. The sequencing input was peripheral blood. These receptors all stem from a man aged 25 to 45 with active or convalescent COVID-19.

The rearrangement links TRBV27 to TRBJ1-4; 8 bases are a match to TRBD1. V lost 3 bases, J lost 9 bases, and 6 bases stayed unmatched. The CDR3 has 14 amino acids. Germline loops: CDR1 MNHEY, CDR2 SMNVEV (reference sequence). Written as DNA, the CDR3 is TGTGCCAGCAGTTTTGACAGGGGAGGGCAAAAACTGTTTTTT. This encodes CASSFDRGGQKLFF.

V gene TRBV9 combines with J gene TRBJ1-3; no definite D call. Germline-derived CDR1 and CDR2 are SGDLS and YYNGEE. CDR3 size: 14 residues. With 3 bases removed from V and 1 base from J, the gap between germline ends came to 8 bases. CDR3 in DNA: TGTGCCAGCAGCGATGGGGAGTCTGGAAACACCATATATTTT. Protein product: CASSDGESGNTIYF.

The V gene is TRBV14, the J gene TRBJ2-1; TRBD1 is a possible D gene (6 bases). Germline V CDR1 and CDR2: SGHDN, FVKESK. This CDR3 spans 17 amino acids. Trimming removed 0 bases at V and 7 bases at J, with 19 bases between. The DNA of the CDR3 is TGTGCCAGCAGCCAAGACCACGGGACAATCCCCAATAATGAGCAGTTCTTC. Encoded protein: CASSQDHGTIPNNEQFF.

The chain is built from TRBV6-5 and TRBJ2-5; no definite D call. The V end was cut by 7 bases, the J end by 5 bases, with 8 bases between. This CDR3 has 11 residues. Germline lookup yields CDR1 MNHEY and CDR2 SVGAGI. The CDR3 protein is CASMSAETQYF. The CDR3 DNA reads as TGTGCCAGCATGAGTGCGGAGACCCAGTACTTC.

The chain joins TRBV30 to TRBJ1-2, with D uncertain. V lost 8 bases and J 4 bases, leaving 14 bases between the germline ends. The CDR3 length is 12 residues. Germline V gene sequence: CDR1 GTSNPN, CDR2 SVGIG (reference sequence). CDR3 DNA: TGTGCCGGATCGCGGGGTGGCTATGGCTACACCTTC. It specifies CAGSRGGYGYTF. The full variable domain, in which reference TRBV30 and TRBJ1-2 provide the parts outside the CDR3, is SQTIHQWPATLVQPVGSPLSLECTVEGTSNPNLYWYRQAAGRGLQLLFYSVGIGQISSEVPQNLSASRPQDRQFILSSKKLLLSDSGFYLCAGSRGGYGYTFGSGTRLTVV.

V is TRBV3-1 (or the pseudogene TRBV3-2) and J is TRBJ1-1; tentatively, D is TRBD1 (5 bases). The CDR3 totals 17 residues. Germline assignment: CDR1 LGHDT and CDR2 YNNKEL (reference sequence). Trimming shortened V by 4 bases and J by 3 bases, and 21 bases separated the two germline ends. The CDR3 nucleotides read TGTGCCAGCAGCCCCCCCCGGCGGCAGTGGGGGGACACTGAAGCTTTCTTT. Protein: CASSPPRRQWGDTEAFF.

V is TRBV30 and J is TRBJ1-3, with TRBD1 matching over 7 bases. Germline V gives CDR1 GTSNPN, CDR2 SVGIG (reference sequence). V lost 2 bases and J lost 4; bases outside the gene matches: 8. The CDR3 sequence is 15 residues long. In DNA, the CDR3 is TGTGCCTGGAGTCCGACAGGGCTGGGGGGAAACACCATATATTTT. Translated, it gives CAWSPTGLGGNTIYF. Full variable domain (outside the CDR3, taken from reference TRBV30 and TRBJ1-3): SQTIHQWPATLVQPVGSPLSLECTVEGTSNPNLYWYRQAAGRGLQLLFYSVGIGQISSEVPQNLSASRPQDRQFILSSKKLLLSDSGFYLCAWSPTGLGGNTIYFGEGSWLTVV.

DNA for the CDR3: TGTGCCAGCAGCTTAATGCAGGGGACGGGCACTGAAGCTTTCTTT. Encoded protein: CASSLMQGTGTEAFF. The V and J genes are TRBV7-6 and TRBJ1-1; maybe TRBD1 (6 bases). V was cut by 2 bases and J by 4 bases, with 14 bases left in between. This CDR3 is 15 amino acids long. CDR1 SGHVS and CDR2 FNYEAQ come from the germline V gene. The full variable domain, rest sourced from reference TRBV7-6 and TRBJ1-1, is GAGVSQSPRYKVTKRGQDVALRCDPISGHVSLYWYRQALGQGPEFLTYFNYEAQQDKSGLPNDRFSAERPEGSISTLTIQRTEQRDSAMYRCASSLMQGTGTEAFFGQGTRLTVV.

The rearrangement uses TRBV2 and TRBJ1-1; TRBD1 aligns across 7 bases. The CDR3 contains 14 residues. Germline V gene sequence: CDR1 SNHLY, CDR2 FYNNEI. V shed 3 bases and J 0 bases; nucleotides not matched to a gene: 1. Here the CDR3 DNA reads TGTGCCAGCAGTGAGGACAGGTTGAACACTGAAGCTTTCTTT. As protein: CASSEDRLNTEAFF.

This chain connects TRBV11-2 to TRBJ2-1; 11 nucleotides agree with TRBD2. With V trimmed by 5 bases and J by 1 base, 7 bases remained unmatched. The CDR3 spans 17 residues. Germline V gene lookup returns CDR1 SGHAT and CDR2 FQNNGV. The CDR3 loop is CASSLPTSGGSYNEQFF. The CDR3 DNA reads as TGTGCCAGCAGCCTACCCACTAGCGGGGGTTCCTACAATGAGCAGTTCTTC. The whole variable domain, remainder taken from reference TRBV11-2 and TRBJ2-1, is EAGVAQSPRYKIIEKRQSVAFWCNPISGHATLYWYQQILGQGPKLLIQFQNNGVVDDSQLPKDRFSAERLKGVDSTLKIQPAKLEDSAVYLCASSLPTSGGSYNEQFFGPGTRLTVL.

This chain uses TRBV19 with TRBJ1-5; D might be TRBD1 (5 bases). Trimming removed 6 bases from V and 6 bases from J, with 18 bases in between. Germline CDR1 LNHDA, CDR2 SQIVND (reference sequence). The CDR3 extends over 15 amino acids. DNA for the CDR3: TGTGCCAGTAGCAACCGGGGAGGGGTAGTTCAGCCCCAGCATTTT. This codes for CASSNRGGVVQPQHF.

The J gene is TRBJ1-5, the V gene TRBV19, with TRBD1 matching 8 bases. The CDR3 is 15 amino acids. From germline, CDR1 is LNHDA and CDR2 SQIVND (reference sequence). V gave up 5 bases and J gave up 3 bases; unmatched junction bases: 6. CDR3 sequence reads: CASSAQGAFNQPQHF. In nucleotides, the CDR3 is TGTGCCAGTAGTGCTCAGGGGGCATTCAATCAGCCCCAGCATTTT. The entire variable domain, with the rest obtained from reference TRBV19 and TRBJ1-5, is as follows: DGGITQSPKYLFRKEGQNVTLSCEQNLNHDAMYWYRQDPGQGLRLIYYSQIVNDFQKGDIAEGYSVSREKKESFPLTVTSAQKNPTAFYLCASSAQGAFNQPQHFGDGTRLSIL.

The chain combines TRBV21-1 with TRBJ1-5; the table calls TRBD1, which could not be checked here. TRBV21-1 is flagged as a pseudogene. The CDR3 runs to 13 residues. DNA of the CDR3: TGTGCCAGCAGCTTCGACAGGGGAAAGCCCCAGCATTTT. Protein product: CASSFDRGKPQHF.

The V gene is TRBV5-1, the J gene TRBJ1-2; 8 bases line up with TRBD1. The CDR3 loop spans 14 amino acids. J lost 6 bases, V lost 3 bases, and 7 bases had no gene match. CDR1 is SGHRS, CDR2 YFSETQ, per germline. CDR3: CASSSDRGQDGYTF. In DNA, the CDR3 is TGCGCCAGCAGCTCAGACAGGGGTCAGGATGGCTACACCTTC.

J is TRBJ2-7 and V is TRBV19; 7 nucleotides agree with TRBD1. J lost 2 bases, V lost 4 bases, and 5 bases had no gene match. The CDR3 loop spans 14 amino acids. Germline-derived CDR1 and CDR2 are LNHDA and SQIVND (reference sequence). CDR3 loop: CASSRRQGTYEQYF. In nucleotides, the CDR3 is TGTGCCAGTAGTAGAAGACAGGGCACCTACGAGCAGTACTTC.

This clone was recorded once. The chain's CDR3 is CASSRTSLNEQFF. The CDR3 nucleotides read TGTGCCAGCAGTAGGACTAGCCTCAATGAGCAGTTCTTC. The chain employs TRBV2 and TRBJ2-1, with 8 bases aligning to TRBD2. The ends lost 5 bases at V and 6 bases at J; junction bases unmatched: 3. Germline CDR1 reads SNHLY; CDR2 reads FYNNEI. There are 13 residues in the CDR3.

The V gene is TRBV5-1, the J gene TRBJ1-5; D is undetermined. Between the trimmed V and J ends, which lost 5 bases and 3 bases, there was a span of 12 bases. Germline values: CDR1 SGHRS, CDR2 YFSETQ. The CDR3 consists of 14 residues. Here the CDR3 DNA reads TGCGCCAGCAGACTAGACATATACAATCAGCCCCAGCATTTT. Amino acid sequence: CASRLDIYNQPQHF.

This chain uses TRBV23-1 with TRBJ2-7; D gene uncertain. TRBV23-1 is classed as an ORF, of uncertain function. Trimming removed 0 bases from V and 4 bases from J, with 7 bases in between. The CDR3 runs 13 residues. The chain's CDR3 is CASSQSLRYEQYF. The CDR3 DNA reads TGCGCCAGCAGTCAATCGCTGAGGTACGAGCAGTACTTC.

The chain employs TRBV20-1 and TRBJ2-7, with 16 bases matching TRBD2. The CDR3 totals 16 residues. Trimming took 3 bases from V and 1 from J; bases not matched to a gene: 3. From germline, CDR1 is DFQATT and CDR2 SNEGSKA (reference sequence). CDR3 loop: CSASWGLAGGSYEQYF. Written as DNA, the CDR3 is TGCAGTGCTAGTTGGGGACTAGCGGGGGGGTCCTACGAGCAGTACTTC.